This T cell receptor (beta chain) was captured by sequencing in a study of T cells after yellow fever vaccination. General study points: Faster peaking, at day 5 versus 15, marked a secondary response that was weaker.

This CDR3 is built from 14 residues. The germline V and J ends were trimmed by 5 bases and 6 bases, with 14 bases remaining between them. Template switching by 5'RACE produced TCR cDNA, adding a universal primer site and UMIs. TCRdb redid the calling of the 5' RACE reads with MiXCR, one entry per CDR3 protein. The sample shows more than 95,000 distinct CDR3 sequences, around 15% of them seen only once. This clonotype was detected many times. The antigen is unknown. The sequences come from CD8+ T cells sorted from PBMCs, collected 5 days after the yellow fever booster vaccination. This rearrangement joins TRBV12-3 or TRBV12-4 to TRBJ2-1; the D call may be TRBD1 or TRBD2 (7 bases each). This receptor was taken from a man between 18 and 35 years old who received the YFV17D yellow fever vaccine. The CDR3 loop is CASSLAGGGNEQFF. In DNA, the CDR3 is TGTGCCAGCAGTCTCGCAGGGGGGGGCAATGAGCAGTTCTTC.